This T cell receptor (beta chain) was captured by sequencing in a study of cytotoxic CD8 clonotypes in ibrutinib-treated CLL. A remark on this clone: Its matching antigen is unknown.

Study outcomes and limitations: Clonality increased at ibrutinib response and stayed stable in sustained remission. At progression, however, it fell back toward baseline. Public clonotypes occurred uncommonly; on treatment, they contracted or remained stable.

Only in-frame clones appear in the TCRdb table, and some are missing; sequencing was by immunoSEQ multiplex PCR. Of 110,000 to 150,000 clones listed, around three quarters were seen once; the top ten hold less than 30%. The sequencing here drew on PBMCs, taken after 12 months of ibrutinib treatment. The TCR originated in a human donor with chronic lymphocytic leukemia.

The CDR3 coding sequence is TGTGCCAGCAGCCCAGGACAGGGTATCATGAACACTGAAGCTTTCTTT. Protein: CASSPGQGIMNTEAFF. This chain links TRBV14 with TRBJ1-1; 8 positions match TRBD1. Unmatched junction bases numbered 7, after V lost 4 bases and J lost 0 bases. Germline CDR1 is SGHDN and CDR2 is FVKESK. The CDR3 consists of 16 residues.